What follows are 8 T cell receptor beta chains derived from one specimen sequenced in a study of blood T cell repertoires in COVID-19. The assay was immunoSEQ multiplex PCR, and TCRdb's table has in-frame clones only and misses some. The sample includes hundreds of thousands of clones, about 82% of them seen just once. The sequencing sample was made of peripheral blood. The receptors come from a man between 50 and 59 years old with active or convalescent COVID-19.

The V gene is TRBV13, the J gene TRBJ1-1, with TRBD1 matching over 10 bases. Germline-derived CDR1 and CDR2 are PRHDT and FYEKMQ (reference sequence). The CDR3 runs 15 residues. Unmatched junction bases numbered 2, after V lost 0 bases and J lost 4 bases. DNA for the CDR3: TGTGCCAGCAGCTTAGGAGGACAGGGGGGCACTGAAGCTTTCTTT. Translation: CASSLGGQGGTEAFF.

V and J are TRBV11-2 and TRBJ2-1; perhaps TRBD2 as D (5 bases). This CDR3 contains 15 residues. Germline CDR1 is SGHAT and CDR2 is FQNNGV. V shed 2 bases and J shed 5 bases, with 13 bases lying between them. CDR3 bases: TGTGCCAGCAGCTTATTTACTAGGATCAACAATGAGCAGTTCTTC. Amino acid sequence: CASSLFTRINNEQFF.

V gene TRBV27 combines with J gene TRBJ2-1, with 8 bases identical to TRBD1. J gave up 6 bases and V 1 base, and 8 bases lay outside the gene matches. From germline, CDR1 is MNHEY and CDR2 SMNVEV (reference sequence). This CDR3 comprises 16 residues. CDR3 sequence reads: CASSLYWGTGINEQFF. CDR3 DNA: TGTGCCAGCAGTTTATATTGGGGGACAGGCATCAATGAGCAGTTCTTC.

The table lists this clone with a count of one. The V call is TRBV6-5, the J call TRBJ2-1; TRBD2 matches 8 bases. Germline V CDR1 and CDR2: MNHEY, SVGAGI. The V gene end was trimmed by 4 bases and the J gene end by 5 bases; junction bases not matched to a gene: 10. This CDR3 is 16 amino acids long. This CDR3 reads CASSSRLARLDNEQFF. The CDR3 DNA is TGTGCCAGCAGTTCGAGACTAGCGCGACTTGACAATGAGCAGTTCTTC.

As DNA, the CDR3 is TGTGCCAGCAGTCCTCGGGGGGGCTTTGGCTACACCTTC. Its protein is CASSPRGGFGYTF. The chain combines TRBV25-1 with TRBJ1-2; perhaps TRBD1 as D (6 bases). Germline lookup yields CDR1 MGHDK and CDR2 SYGVNS. The CDR3 consists of 13 residues. V was clipped by 5 bases and J by 7 bases, with 14 bases between them.

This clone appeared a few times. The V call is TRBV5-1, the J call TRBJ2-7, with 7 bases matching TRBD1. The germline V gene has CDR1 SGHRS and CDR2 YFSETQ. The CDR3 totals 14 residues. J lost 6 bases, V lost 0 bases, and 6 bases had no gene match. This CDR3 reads CASSLGTTGSEQYF. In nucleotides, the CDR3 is TGCGCCAGCAGCTTGGGGACGACAGGGAGCGAGCAGTACTTC.

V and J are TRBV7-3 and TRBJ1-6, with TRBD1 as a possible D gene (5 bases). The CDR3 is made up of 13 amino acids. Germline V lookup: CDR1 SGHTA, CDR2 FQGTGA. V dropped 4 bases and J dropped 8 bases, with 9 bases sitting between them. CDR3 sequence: CASSSTAHSPLHF. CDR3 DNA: TGTGCCAGCAGCTCGACAGCTCATTCACCCCTCCACTTT.

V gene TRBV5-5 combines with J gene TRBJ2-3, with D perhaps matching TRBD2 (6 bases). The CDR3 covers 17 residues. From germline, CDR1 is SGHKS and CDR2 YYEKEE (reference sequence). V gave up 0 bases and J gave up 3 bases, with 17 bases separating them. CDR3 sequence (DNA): TGTGCCAGCAGCTTGGCCCCCTTGTCGGGAGTGACAGATACGCAGTATTTT. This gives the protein CASSLAPLSGVTDTQYF.